These 16 T cell receptor beta chains originate from one sample sequenced in a study of technical replicates of blood from a few donors. Method: immunoSEQ multiplex PCR; TCRdb's copy keeps in-frame clones and lacks some. The sample has 80,000 to 95,000 clones, 90% to 95% seen once; the top ten hold approximately 0.26%. Sample: T cells isolated from PBMCs. These receptors all stem from a human donor in good health.

V and J are TRBV4-1 and TRBJ1-2, with unresolved D. Germline CDR1 and CDR2: MGHRA and YSYEKL. The CDR3 covers 19 residues. V was shortened by 2 bases and J by 7 bases, with 29 bases between the two germline ends. The CDR3 protein is CASSQRYPESLSDRVGYTF. For the CDR3, the DNA is TGCGCCAGCAGCCAAAGATACCCCGAGTCGTTGTCAGATCGGGTTGGCTACACCTTC.

The V call is TRBV7-3, the J call TRBJ2-1, with TRBD1 matching 8 bases. From germline, CDR1 is SGHTA and CDR2 FQGTGA. The CDR3 extends over 16 amino acids. V lost 4 bases and J lost 7; bases outside the gene matches: 12. The CDR3 spells CASSSEAGTGFNEQFF. The CDR3 nucleotides read TGTGCCAGCAGCTCTGAAGCCGGGACAGGATTTAATGAGCAGTTCTTC.

V and J are TRBV11-2 and TRBJ2-7; possibly TRBD1 for D (5 bases). V lost 0 bases and J lost 13, with 19 bases in between. The germline V gene has CDR1 SGHAT and CDR2 FQNNGV. The CDR3 sequence is 14 residues long. CDR3 nucleotide sequence: TGTGCCAGCAGCTTAGAAGGGGCGGTCGGGCTTCTCTACTTC. Amino acid sequence: CASSLEGAVGLLYF.

The J gene is TRBJ1-5, the V gene TRBV6-6; tentative D call: TRBD1 (6 bases). CDR1 is MNHNY and CDR2 is SVGAGI in the germline V gene (reference sequence). CDR3 size: 16 residues. Trimming took 3 bases from V and 0 from J, leaving 12 bases between them. Here the CDR3 reads CASSYSGDLSNQPQHF. CDR3 DNA: TGTGCCAGCAGTTATTCAGGGGACCTTAGCAATCAGCCCCAGCATTTT.

This chain uses TRBV2 with TRBJ1-3; TRBD1 agrees at 10 bases. The CDR3 runs to 15 residues. Germline V gene lookup returns CDR1 SNHLY and CDR2 FYNNEI. Trimming removed 6 bases from V and 1 base from J; junction bases left unmatched: 3. The CDR3 coding sequence is TGTGCCAGCAGGGGACAGGGGCTGTCTGGAAACACCATATATTTT. The encoded protein is CASRGQGLSGNTIYF.

The chain couples TRBV12-5 to TRBJ1-5, with 8 bases matching TRBD1. Germline V gene lookup returns CDR1 LGHNT and CDR2 FRNRAP. The CDR3 runs to 17 residues. The V segment lost 3 bases and the J segment 5 bases; nucleotides outside the gene matches: 12. Here the CDR3 reads CASGFLGQALVDQPQHF. The DNA for the CDR3 is TGTGCTAGTGGTTTTTTGGGACAGGCCTTGGTCGATCAGCCCCAGCATTTT.

The chain carries TRBV25-1 and TRBJ2-5; TRBD1 matches 8 bases. CDR1 and CDR2 from the germline V gene are MGHDK and SYGVNS. This CDR3 is built from 14 residues. With V trimmed by 5 bases and J by 5 bases, 7 bases remained unmatched. CDR3 sequence: CASSKQGVLETQYF. DNA for the CDR3: TGTGCCAGCAGTAAACAGGGGGTCTTGGAGACCCAGTACTTC.

This chain joins TRBV28 and TRBJ2-7; D not certain. This CDR3 is 11 amino acids long. The V and J ends lost 6 bases and 3 bases respectively, with 6 bases between them. In germline, CDR1 is MDHEN, CDR2 SYDVKM. CDR3 in amino acids: CASSPFYEQYF. The CDR3 nucleotides are TGTGCCAGCAGCCCGTTCTACGAGCAGTACTTC.

The genes are TRBV27 and TRBJ1-1; 8 bases match TRBD1. V was clipped by 4 bases and J by 11 bases; unmatched bases: 9. The CDR3 loop spans 13 amino acids. Germline assignment: CDR1 MNHEY and CDR2 SMNVEV (reference sequence). CDR3 sequence (DNA): TGTGCCAGCAGTTCCTCGGACAGGGAAAATGCTTTCTTT. Translated: CASSSSDRENAFF.

The J gene is TRBJ2-1, the V gene TRBV5-1, with D maybe TRBD2 (6 bases). Germline V gives CDR1 SGHRS, CDR2 YFSETQ. V was trimmed by 5 bases and J by 2 bases, leaving 14 bases between them. CDR3 length: 15 residues. CDR3 sequence reads: CASSPFREPYNEQFF. The CDR3, as DNA: TGCGCCAGCAGTCCCTTCCGGGAGCCCTACAATGAGCAGTTCTTC.

The rearrangement links TRBV19 to TRBJ2-2; 7 bases are a match to TRBD2. CDR1 is LNHDA, CDR2 SQIVND, per germline (reference sequence). The CDR3 runs to 16 residues. Trimming cost V 3 bases and J 7 bases; bases outside gene matches: 11. The chain's CDR3 is CASSIGGTTRFGELFF. CDR3 nucleotides: TGTGCCAGTAGTATCGGAGGGACTACCCGCTTCGGGGAGCTGTTTTTT.

This clone was observed a handful of times. The V call is TRBV30, the J call TRBJ1-3; tentative D call: TRBD1 (6 bases). Trimming removed 2 bases from V and 4 bases from J, with 15 bases in between. Per germline, CDR1 GTSNPN and CDR2 SVGIG (reference sequence). There are 15 residues in the CDR3. CDR3 residues: CAWSIHRVIGNTIYF. The DNA for the CDR3 is TGTGCCTGGAGTATCCACAGGGTAATCGGAAACACCATATATTTT.

This sequence joins TRBV27 and TRBJ2-3; D is perhaps TRBD1 (5 bases). The V gene lost 3 bases and the J gene lost 2 bases, with 6 bases spanning the gap. The length of the CDR3 is 13 residues. Germline values: CDR1 MNHEY, CDR2 SMNVEV (reference sequence). The CDR3 loop reads CASSFGATDTQYF. CDR3 DNA sequence: TGTGCCAGCAGTTTTGGGGCCACAGATACGCAGTATTTT.

V usage is TRBV14 and J usage is TRBJ1-2, with 7 nucleotides matching TRBD1. Looked up from germline, CDR1 is SGHDN and CDR2 is FVKESK. V shed 5 bases, J shed 3 bases, and the junction held 9 bases outside the gene matches. The CDR3 runs to 15 residues. The CDR3 is CASSYLYRGHYGYTF. CDR3 DNA: TGTGCCAGCAGCTATCTGTACAGGGGCCACTATGGCTACACCTTC.

V gene TRBV29-1 combines with J gene TRBJ2-6, with D hard to call. Germline loops: CDR1 SQVTM, CDR2 ANQGSEA. CDR3 length equals 13 residues. V gave up 4 bases and J gave up 2 bases, with 6 bases separating them. The CDR3 DNA is TGCAGCGTTGTGAGGCCTGGGGCCAACGTCCTGACTTTC. It yields the protein CSVVRPGANVLTF.

V gene TRBV15 combines with J gene TRBJ2-5; TRBD2 aligns across 12 bases. The CDR3 length is 19 residues. Per the germline V gene, CDR1 is LNHNV and CDR2 is YYDKDF (reference sequence). The V segment lost 0 bases and the J segment 6 bases; nucleotides outside the gene matches: 14. Here the CDR3 reads CATSRDKSRTSGNRKTQYF. CDR3 in DNA: TGTGCCACCAGCAGAGATAAGTCCCGGACTAGCGGGAATAGGAAGACCCAGTACTTC.